This T cell receptor (beta chain) was profiled in a study of blood T cell repertoires in COVID-19. Recovery among Cohort 3 donors was established by two negative PCRs, clearance, or symptom resolution. As handled by the study authors: How many nucleated cells were present was estimated from reference gene primer amplification. Some clones are missing from TCRdb's copy, which holds only in-frame ones; the method was immunoSEQ multiplex PCR. For V, J and clone size, that table is used; D and trimming come from the DNA. Counted here are approximately 210,000 clones, roughly 87% occurring once; the ten biggest clones make up 2% to 2.5%. CDR1 LGHNA and CDR2 YSLEER come from the germline V gene. There are 16 residues in the CDR3. V dropped 3 bases and J dropped 3; count of bases not matched to a gene: 9. This clone came up once.

The chain recombines TRBV4-3 with TRBJ2-7; TRBD1 agrees at 9 bases. Sequencing was done on a sample of PBMCs or T cells enriched from blood (not recorded which). The TCR originated in a woman aged 25 to 45 who had recovered from COVID-19. CDR3 DNA sequence: TGCGCCAGCAGCCAGGACCGGGACAGGGAATTCTACGAGCAGTACTTC. Residues: CASSQDRDREFYEQYF.